This TCR beta chain was identified during a study of CD8+ T cells in alopecia areata. TCR sequencing used cDNA made by reverse transcription of extracted RNA. TCRdb's copy holds only in-frame clones and misses some; the assay was immunoSEQ multiplex PCR. The top ten clones hold approximately 2.4% of a sample with roughly 210,000 clones, less than 50% of them seen once. Regarding treatment: oral pan-JAK inhibitor, 5-10 mg twice daily. J was trimmed by 9 bases and V by 3 bases; bases with no gene match: 18. The CDR3 spans 17 residues. Germline V gives CDR1 SGHRS, CDR2 YFSETQ. Sequencing was performed on CD4+ T cells sorted from blood, taken around week 37, from a patient treated with tofacitinib. The chain combines TRBV5-1 with TRBJ2-4; 7 nucleotides align to TRBD1. This clonotype was sampled from a human donor with alopecia areata. The CDR3 region is CASSSEGAADPRGIQYF. CDR3 DNA: TGCGCCAGCAGCTCCGAGGGGGCAGCGGACCCCAGGGGCATTCAGTACTTC.